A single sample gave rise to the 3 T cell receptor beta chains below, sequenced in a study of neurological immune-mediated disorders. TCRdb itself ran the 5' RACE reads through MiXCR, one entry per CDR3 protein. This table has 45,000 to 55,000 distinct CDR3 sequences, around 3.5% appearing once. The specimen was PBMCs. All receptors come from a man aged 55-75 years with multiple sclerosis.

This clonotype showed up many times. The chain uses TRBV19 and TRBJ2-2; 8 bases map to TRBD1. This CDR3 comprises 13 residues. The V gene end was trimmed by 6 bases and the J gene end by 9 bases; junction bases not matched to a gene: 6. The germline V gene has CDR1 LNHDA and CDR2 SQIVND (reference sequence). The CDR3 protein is CASSSDRGRELFF. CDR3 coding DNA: TGTGCCAGTAGCAGCGACAGGGGACGGGAGCTGTTTTTT.

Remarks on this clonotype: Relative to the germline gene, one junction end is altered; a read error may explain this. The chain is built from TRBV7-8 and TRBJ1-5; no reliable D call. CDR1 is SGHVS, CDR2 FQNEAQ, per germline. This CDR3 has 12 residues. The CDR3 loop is CASSQSYKTQNF. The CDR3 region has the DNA TGTGCCAGCAGCCAAAGTTATAAGACCCAGAATTTT.

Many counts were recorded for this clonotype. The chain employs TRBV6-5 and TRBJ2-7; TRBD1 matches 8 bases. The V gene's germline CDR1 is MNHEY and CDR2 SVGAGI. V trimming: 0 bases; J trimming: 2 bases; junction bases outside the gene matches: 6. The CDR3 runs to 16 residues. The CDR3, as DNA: TGTGCCAGCAGTTACTCCTTGGACAGGGCAACCTACGAGCAGTACTTC. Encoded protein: CASSYSLDRATYEQYF.